This note documents a single T cell receptor (beta chain) sequence. Germline CDR1 and CDR2: KGHSH and LQKENI. The CDR3 runs to 15 residues. V dropped 3 bases and J dropped 0; count of bases not matched to a gene: 2. Data came from immunoSEQ multiplex PCR; TCRdb stores just in-frame clones and leaves some out. Of 2 million to 2.5 million clones detected, just under 95% appear once; the ten largest clones hold 0.37%. Healthy HIV-negative adults without recent acute infections or vaccinations served as donors. This sample stems from a study of shared clonotypes between healthy human individuals. The sequence came from a man aged 18-30 years in good health. Some clones in this sample may be carry-over from other donors' samples. The chain joins TRBV18 to TRBJ2-1; 7 bases line up with TRBD1. Sequencing was carried out using naive CD4+ T cells from PBMCs. Subset defined: CD45RA+ positively selected. The CDR3 spells CASSPGQPSYNEQFF. CDR3 in DNA: TGTGCCAGCTCACCGGGACAGCCCTCCTACAATGAGCAGTTCTTC.